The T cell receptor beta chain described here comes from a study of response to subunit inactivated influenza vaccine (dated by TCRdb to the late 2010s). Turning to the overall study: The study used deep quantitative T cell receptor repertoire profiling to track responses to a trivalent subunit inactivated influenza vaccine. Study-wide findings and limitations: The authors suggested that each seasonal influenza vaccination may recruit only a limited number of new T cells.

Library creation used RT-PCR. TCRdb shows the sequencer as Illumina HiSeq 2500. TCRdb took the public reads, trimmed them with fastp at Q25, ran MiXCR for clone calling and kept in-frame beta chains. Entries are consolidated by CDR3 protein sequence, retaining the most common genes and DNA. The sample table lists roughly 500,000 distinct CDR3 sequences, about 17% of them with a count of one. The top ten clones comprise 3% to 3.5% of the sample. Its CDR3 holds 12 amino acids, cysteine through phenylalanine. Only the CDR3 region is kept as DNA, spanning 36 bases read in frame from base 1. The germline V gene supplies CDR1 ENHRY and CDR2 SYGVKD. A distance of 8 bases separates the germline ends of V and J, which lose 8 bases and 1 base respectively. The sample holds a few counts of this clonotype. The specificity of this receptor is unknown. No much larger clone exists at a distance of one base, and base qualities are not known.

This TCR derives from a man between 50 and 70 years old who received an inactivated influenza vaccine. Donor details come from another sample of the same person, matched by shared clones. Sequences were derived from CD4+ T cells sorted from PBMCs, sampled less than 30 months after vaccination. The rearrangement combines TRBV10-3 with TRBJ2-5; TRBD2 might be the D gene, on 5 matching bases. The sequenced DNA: TGTGCCATCGGGGAGATCCAAGAGACCCAGTACTTC. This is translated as CAIGEIQETQYF.